This record concerns one T cell receptor beta chain sequence. V lost 1 base to trimming and J lost 2 bases; unmatched junction nucleotides: 3. CDR3 length equals 15 residues. CDR1 and CDR2 (germline): SEHNR, FQNEAQ (reference sequence). This entry belongs to a study of patients and donors after allogeneic stem cell transplantation. TCRdb re-analysed the RT-PCR reads in MiXCR, keeping a single row per CDR3 protein. The data show 920,000 or so distinct CDR3 sequences, more than 15% seen once. This sequence joins TRBV7-9 and TRBJ1-1; 8 bases match TRBD1. The sample consisted of blood, either unsorted or a sorted T cell fraction (not recorded which). This clonotype was sampled from a human donor who was either an allogeneic HSCT recipient or a stem cell or donor lymphocyte infusion donor (not recorded which). It is not recorded whose cells these are; they may come from a transplant donor. The CDR3 DNA reads TGTGCCAGCAGCTTAGGGACAGGGCATAACACTGAAGCTTTCTTT. Its protein is CASSLGTGHNTEAFF.